The next 10 T cell receptor beta chains were all read from a single sample in a study of T cell responses to AZD1222 COVID-19 vaccine. Sequencing used immunoSEQ multiplex PCR; TCRdb keeps in-frame clones, though not all of them. The sample has about 120,000 clones, around 84% seen once. Sequencing was performed on peripheral blood, taken 28 days after the second AZD1222 dose. The receptors derive from an adult who received the AZD1222 COVID-19 vaccine.

This chain links TRBV2 with TRBJ2-7; 7 bases are a match to TRBD1. This CDR3 region has 12 residues. Germline CDR1 SNHLY, CDR2 FYNNEI. The trim removed 7 bases at V and 2 bases at J, leaving 2 bases unmatched. CDR3 sequence: CASTTGAYEQYF. In DNA, the CDR3 is TGTGCCAGCACCACAGGGGCCTACGAGCAGTACTTC.

V gene TRBV4-3 combines with J gene TRBJ1-4, with D tentatively TRBD1 (6 bases). V dropped 4 bases and J dropped 7 bases, with 16 bases sitting between them. In germline, CDR1 is LGHNA, CDR2 YSLEER. The CDR3 contains 15 residues. CDR3 loop: CASSLAQGSGEKLFF. In DNA form, the CDR3 reads TGCGCCAGCAGCCTAGCACAGGGATCGGGTGAAAAACTGTTTTTT.

V usage is TRBV6-5 and J usage is TRBJ2-7; perhaps TRBD1 as D (6 bases). This CDR3 is 14 amino acids long. The V gene's germline CDR1 is MNHEY and CDR2 SVGAGI. V gave up 0 bases and J gave up 3 bases, with 9 bases separating them. CDR3 bases: TGTGCCAGCAGTTACTCGAGGGACAACTACGAGCAGTACTTC. It yields the protein CASSYSRDNYEQYF.

The rearrangement links TRBV6-5 to TRBJ2-7; maybe TRBD1 (6 bases). Per the germline V gene, CDR1 is MNHEY and CDR2 is SVGAGI. The CDR3 length is 13 residues. V shed 7 bases and J shed 7 bases, with 17 bases lying between them. CDR3 protein: CASIQITQGEQYF. The CDR3 DNA follows: TGTGCCAGCATCCAGATTACGCAGGGGGAGCAGTACTTC.

The chain recombines TRBV5-4 with TRBJ1-1, with a weak D call TRBD1 (6 bases). Germline V gene lookup returns CDR1 SGHNT and CDR2 YYREEE (reference sequence). The germline V and J ends were trimmed by 1 base and 4 bases, with 23 bases remaining between them. The CDR3 contains 18 residues. In DNA, the CDR3 is TGTGCCAGCAGCTTGTGGTGGGGGGACAAAGGGGTTGGCACTGAAGCTTTCTTT. Amino acids: CASSLWWGDKGVGTEAFF.

CDR3 DNA: TGTGCCAGCAGTTTATTTAACCCCGGGAGGCGGGGAGATACGCAGTATTTT. It encodes CASSLFNPGRRGDTQYF. V usage is TRBV28 and J usage is TRBJ2-3; 7 bases fit TRBD2. CDR1 is MDHEN, CDR2 SYDVKM, per germline. The CDR3 runs 17 residues. V trimming: 1 base; J trimming: 5 bases; junction bases outside the gene matches: 12.

This clone has only one observation. This chain links TRBV7-3 with TRBJ2-2; D not certain. The CDR3 extends over 12 amino acids. Germline V lookup: CDR1 SGHTA, CDR2 FQGTGA. Between the trimmed V and J ends, which lost 5 bases and 0 bases, there was a span of 1 base. CDR3 region: CASSTNTGELFF. The CDR3 nucleotides read TGTGCCAGCAGCACGAACACCGGGGAGCTGTTTTTT.

The chain links TRBV21-1 to TRBJ1-6. TRBV21-1 corresponds to a pseudogene. The CDR3 totals 14 residues. CDR3 DNA: TGTGCCAGCAAACGGGAGGGGGCGTTTGCACCCCTCCACTTT. This gives the protein CASKREGAFAPLHF.

About this clone: Its ends do not fully match the called genes, so a read error is possible. V and J are TRBV2 and TRBJ2-1; D may be TRBD2 (5 bases). This CDR3 comprises 13 residues. The germline gives CDR1 SNHLY, CDR2 FYNNEI. The CDR3 loop reads CASSVANYNEQFF. The CDR3 bases are TGTGCCAGTAGTGTAGCGAACTACAATGAGCAGTTCTTC.

This chain connects TRBV6-1 to TRBJ1-5, with D possibly being TRBD1 (6 bases). CDR1 MNHNS and CDR2 SASEGT come from the germline V gene. The length of the CDR3 is 13 residues. V was clipped by 5 bases and J by 7 bases, with 12 bases between them. The CDR3 nucleotides are TGTGCCAGCAGTCGGGGGGGCCGGCAGCCCCAGCATTTT. Its protein is CASSRGGRQPQHF.